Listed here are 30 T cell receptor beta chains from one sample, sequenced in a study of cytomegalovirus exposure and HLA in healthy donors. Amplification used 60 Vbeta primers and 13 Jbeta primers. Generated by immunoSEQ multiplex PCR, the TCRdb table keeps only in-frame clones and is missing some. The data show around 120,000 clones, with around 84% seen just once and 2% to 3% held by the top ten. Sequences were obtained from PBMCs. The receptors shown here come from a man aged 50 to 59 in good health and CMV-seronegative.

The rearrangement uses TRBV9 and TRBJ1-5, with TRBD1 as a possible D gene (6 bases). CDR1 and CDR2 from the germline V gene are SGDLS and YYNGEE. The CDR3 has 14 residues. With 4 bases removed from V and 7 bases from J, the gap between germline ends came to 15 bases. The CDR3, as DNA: TGTGCCAGCAGCCCTGGACAGATTCGACAGCCCCAGCATTTT. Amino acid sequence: CASSPGQIRQPQHF.

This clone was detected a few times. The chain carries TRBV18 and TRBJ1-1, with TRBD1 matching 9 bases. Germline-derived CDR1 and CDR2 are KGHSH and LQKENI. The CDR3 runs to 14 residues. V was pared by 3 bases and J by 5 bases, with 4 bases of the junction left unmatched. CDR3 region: CASSPGQGRTEAFF. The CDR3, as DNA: TGTGCCAGCTCACCCGGACAGGGGAGAACTGAAGCTTTCTTT.

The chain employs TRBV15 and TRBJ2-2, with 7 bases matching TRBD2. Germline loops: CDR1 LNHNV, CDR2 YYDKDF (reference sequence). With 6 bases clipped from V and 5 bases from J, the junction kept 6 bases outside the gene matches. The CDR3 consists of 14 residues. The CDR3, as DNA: TGTGCCACCAGTCTGGGGGGGGGAACCGGGGAGCTGTTTTTT. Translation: CATSLGGGTGELFF.

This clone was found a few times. In DNA, the CDR3 is TGTGCCAGCAGCCTCAGCGGGGGAGGATCCTACGAGCAGTACTTC. It translates to CASSLSGGGSYEQYF. The chain links TRBV7-6 to TRBJ2-7, with 8 bases aligning to TRBD2. Germline V gives CDR1 SGHVS, CDR2 FNYEAQ. The CDR3 covers 15 residues. The V and J ends lost 5 bases and 1 base, in that order; junction bases with no gene match: 7.

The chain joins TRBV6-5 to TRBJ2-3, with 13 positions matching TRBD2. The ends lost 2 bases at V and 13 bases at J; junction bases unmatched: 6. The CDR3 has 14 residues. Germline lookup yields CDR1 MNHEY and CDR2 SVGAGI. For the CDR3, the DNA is TGTGCCAGCAGTTACCACCCACTAGCGGGGGGGGAGTATTTT. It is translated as CASSYHPLAGGEYF.

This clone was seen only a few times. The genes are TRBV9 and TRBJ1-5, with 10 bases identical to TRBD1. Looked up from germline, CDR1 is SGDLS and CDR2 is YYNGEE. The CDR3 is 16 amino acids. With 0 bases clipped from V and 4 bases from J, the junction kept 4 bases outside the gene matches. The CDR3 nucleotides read TGTGCCAGCAGCGTAGGGGGGACAGGGGAAAATCAGCCCCAGCATTTT. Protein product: CASSVGGTGENQPQHF.

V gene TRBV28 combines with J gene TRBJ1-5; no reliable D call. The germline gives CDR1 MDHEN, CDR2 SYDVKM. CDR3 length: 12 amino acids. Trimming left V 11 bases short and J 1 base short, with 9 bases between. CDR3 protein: CAGAISNQPQHF. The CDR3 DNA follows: TGTGCCGGAGCAATCAGCAATCAGCCCCAGCATTTT.

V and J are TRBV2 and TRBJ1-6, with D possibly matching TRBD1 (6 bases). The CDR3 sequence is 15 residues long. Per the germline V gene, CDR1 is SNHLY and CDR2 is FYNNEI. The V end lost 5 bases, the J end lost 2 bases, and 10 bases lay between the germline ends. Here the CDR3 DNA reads TGTGCCAGCAGTCAACAGGGCACCTATAATTCACCCCTCCACTTT. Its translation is CASSQQGTYNSPLHF.

The CDR3 loop reads CASGTGRAYEQYF. The CDR3 DNA reads as TGTGCCAGCGGGACAGGGAGGGCCTACGAGCAGTACTTC. The V and J genes are TRBV4-2 and TRBJ2-5, with TRBD1 matching over 9 bases. The tail of the sequence fits TRBJ2-7 better, so the J call may be wrong. The CDR3 contains 13 residues. Per the germline V gene, CDR1 is LGHNA and CDR2 is YNFKEQ.

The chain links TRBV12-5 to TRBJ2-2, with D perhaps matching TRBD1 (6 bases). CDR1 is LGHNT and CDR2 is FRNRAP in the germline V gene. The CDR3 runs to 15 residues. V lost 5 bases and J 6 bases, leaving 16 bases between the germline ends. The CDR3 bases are TGTGCTAGTGGTCATGTACAGGGATGGGCCGGGGAGCTGTTTTTT. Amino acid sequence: CASGHVQGWAGELFF.

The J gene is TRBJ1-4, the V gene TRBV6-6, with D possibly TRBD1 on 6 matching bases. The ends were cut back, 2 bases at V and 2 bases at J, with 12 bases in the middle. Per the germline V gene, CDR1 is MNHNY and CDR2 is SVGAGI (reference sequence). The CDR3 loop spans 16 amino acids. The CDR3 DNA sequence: TGTGCCAGCAGTTACGGCAACAGGGTCACTAATGAAAAACTGTTTTTT. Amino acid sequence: CASSYGNRVTNEKLFF.

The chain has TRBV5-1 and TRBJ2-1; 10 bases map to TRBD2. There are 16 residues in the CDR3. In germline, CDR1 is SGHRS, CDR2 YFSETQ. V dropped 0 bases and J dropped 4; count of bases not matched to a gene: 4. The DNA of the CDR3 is TGCGCCAGCAGCTTGGATCTAGCGGGGGCGTACAATGAGCAGTTCTTC. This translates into CASSLDLAGAYNEQFF.

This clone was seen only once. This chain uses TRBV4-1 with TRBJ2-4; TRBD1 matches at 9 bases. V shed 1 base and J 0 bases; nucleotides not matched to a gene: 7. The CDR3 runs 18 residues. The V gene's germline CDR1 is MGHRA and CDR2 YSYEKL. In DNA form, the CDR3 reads TGCGCCAGCAGCCAAGTTGGGGGGACAGGGTTAGCCAAAAACATTCAGTACTTC. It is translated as CASSQVGGTGLAKNIQYF.

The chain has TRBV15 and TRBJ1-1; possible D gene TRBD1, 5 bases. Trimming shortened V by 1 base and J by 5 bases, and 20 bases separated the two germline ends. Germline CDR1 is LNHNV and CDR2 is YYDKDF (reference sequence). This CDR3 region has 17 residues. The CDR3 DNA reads TGTGCCACCAGCAGAGGCCGGGCCGGGGGTCGTAGGACTGAAGCTTTCTTT. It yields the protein CATSRGRAGGRRTEAFF.

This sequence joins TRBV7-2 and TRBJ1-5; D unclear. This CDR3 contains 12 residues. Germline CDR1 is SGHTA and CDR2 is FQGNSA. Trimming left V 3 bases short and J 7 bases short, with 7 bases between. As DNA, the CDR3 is TGTGCCAGCAGCTTCGCGGGCCAGCCCCAGCATTTT. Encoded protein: CASSFAGQPQHF.

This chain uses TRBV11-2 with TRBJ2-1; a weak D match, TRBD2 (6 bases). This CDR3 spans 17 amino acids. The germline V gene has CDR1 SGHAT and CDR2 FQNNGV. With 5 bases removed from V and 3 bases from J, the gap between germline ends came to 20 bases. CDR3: CASSPDTGTSSYNEQFF. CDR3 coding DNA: TGTGCCAGCAGCCCAGATACCGGGACTTCCAGCTACAATGAGCAGTTCTTC.

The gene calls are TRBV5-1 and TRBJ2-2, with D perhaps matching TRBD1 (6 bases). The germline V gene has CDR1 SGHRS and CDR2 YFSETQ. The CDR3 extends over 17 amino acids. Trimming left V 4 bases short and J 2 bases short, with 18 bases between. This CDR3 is CASSPLAGVGNTGELFF. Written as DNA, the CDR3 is TGCGCCAGCAGCCCACTTGCAGGGGTCGGAAACACCGGGGAGCTGTTTTTT.

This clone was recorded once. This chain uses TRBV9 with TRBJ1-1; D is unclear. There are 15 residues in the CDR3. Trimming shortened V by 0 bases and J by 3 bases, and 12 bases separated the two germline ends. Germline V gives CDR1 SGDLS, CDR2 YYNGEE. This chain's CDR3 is CASSVVSGWDTEAFF. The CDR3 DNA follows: TGTGCCAGCAGCGTAGTATCGGGGTGGGACACTGAAGCTTTCTTT.

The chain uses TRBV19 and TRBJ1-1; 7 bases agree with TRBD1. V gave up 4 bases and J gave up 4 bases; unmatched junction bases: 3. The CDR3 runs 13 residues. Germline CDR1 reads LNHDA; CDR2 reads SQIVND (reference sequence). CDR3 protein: CASSTGGTTEAFF. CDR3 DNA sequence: TGTGCCAGTAGTACAGGGGGGACCACTGAAGCTTTCTTT. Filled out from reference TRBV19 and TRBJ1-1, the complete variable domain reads DGGITQSPKYLFRKEGQNVTLSCEQNLNHDAMYWYRQDPGQGLRLIYYSQIVNDFQKGDIAEGYSVSREKKESFPLTVTSAQKNPTAFYLCASSTGGTTEAFFGQGTRLTVV.

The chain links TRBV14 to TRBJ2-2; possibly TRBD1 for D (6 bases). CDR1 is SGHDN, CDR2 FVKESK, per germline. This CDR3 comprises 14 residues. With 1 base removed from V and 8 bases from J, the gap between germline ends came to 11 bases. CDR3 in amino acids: CASSQVWGLGELFF. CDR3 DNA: TGTGCCAGCAGCCAAGTGTGGGGGCTAGGGGAGCTGTTTTTT.

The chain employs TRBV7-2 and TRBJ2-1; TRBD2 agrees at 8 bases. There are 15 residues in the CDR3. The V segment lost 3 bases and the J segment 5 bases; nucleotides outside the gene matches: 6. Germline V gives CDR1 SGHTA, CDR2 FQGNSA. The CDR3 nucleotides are TGTGCCAGCAGCTTTTCCACGGGGGGGAACAATGAGCAGTTCTTC. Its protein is CASSFSTGGNNEQFF.

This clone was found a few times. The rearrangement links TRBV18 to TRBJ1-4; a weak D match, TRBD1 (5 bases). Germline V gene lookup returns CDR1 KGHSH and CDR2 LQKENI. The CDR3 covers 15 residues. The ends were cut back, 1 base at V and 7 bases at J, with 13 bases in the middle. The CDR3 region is CASSPRRADGEKLFF. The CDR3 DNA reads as TGTGCCAGCTCACCACGCAGGGCGGATGGTGAAAAACTGTTTTTT.

The CDR3 loop is CASSRNGQGADTQYF. The CDR3, as DNA: TGCGCCAGCAGCAGAAATGGACAGGGGGCGGATACGCAGTATTTT. This chain links TRBV5-1 with TRBJ2-3; TRBD1 matches 11 bases. Germline loops: CDR1 SGHRS, CDR2 YFSETQ. Trimming cost V 4 bases and J 6 bases; bases outside gene matches: 7. The CDR3 extends over 15 amino acids.

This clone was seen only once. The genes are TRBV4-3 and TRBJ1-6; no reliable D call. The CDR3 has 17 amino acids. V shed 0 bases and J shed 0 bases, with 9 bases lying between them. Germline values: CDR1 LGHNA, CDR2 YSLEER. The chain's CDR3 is CASSQEAGGSYNSPLHF. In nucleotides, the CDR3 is TGCGCCAGCAGCCAAGAAGCGGGCGGCTCCTATAATTCACCCCTCCACTTT.

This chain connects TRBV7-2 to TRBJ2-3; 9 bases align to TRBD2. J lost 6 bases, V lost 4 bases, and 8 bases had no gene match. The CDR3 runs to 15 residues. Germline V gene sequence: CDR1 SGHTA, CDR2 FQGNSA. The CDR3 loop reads CASSSTSGGRDTQYF. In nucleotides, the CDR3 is TGTGCCAGCAGCTCGACTAGCGGAGGAAGGGATACGCAGTATTTT.

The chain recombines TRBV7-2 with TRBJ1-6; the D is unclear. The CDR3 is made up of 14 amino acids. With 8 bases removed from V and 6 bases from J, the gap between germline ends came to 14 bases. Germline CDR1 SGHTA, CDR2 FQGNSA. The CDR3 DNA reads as TGTGCCAGCGGTCTGCCAGGACTTAATTCACCCCTCCACTTT. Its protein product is CASGLPGLNSPLHF.

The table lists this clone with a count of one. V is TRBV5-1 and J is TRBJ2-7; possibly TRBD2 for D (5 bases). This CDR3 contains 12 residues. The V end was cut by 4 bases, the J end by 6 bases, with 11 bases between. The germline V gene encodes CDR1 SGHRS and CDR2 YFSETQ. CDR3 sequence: CASSPGMGEQYF. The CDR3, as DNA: TGCGCCAGCAGCCCGGGGATGGGCGAGCAGTACTTC. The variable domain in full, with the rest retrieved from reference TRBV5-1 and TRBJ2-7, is KAGVTQTPRYLIKTRGQQVTLSCSPISGHRSVSWYQQTPGQGLQFLFEYFSETQRNKGNFPGRFSGRQFSNSRSEMNVSTLELGDSALYLCASSPGMGEQYFGPGTRLTVT.

The CDR3 nucleotides are TGTGCCAGTAGTACCAATCAATGGACTAGCGGGGGGACCTACAATGAGCAGTTCTTC. Translating it yields CASSTNQWTSGGTYNEQFF. The J gene is TRBJ2-1, the V gene TRBV19; TRBD2 aligns across 14 bases. Germline trimming cut 4 bases from V and 2 bases from J; bases unmatched to any gene: 10. Germline V gene data show CDR1 as LNHDA and CDR2 as SQIVND (reference sequence). The CDR3 loop spans 19 amino acids.

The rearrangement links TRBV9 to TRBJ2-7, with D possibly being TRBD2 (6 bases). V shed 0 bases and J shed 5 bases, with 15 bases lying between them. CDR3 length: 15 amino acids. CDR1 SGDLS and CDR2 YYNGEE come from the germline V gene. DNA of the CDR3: TGTGCCAGCAGCGTAGGAGGACGGGGGTCCGACGAGCAGTACTTC. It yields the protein CASSVGGRGSDEQYF.

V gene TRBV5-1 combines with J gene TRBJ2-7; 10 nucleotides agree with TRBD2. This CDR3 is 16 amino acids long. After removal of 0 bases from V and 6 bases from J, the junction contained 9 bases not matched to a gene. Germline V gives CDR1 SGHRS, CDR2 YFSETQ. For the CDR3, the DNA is TGCGCCAGCAGCTTGGTTATAGCGGGGGGCTCTTCCGAGCAGTACTTC. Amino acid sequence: CASSLVIAGGSSEQYF.